The source of this T cell receptor beta chain is a study of blood T cell repertoires in COVID-19. Sequenced by immunoSEQ multiplex PCR; TCRdb stores in-frame clones only, minus some. The table lists roughly 80,000 clones, 80% to 85% of them singletons. J gave up 2 bases and V 5 bases, and 5 bases lay outside the gene matches. Germline values: CDR1 LGHDT, CDR2 YNNKEL (reference sequence). The CDR3 spans 15 residues. This chain joins TRBV3-1 (or the pseudogene TRBV3-2) and TRBJ2-5, with TRBD2 identical over 10 bases. Sequencing was done on a sample of peripheral blood. The TCR was taken from a man older than 75 with acute or convalescent COVID-19. The CDR3 nucleotides are TGTGCCAGCAGCGCGGGACTAGCGAATCAAGAGACCCAGTACTTC. Its protein product is CASSAGLANQETQYF.